This record covers a single T cell receptor (beta chain). The sample is drawn from a study of blood T cell repertoires in COVID-19. Study as a whole: The origin of the acute and convalescent COVID-19 samples was the United States, Italy and Spain. From T cells, B-cell-depleted T cells, or PBMCs came the material, which was cDNA or gDNA.

Per the study methods: Cell counts per sample came from amplifying reference gene primers. The method was immunoSEQ multiplex PCR; TCRdb's version includes in-frame clones alone and lacks a portion of them. V and J calls and clone size are copied from that table; D and trimming were computed from the DNA. The repertoire holds some 180,000 clones, with around 78% as singletons. This CDR3 region has 14 residues. Germline V lookup: CDR1 SQVTM, CDR2 ANQGSEA. V shed 4 bases and J 4 bases; nucleotides not matched to a gene: 5. Material: peripheral blood. This TCR came from an elderly woman with active or convalescent COVID-19. J is TRBJ1-1 and V is TRBV29-1; 11 bases are shared with TRBD1. The CDR3 DNA reads TGCAGCGTTGCTCCCGGGACAGGGGGCACTGAAGCTTTCTTT. This codes for CSVAPGTGGTEAFF. The entire variable domain, with the rest obtained from reference TRBV29-1 and TRBJ1-1, is as follows: SAVISQKPSRDICQRGTSLTIQCQVDSQVTMMFWYRQQPGQSLTLIATANQGSEATYESGFVIDKFPISRPNLTFSTLTVSNMSPEDSSIYLCSVAPGTGGTEAFFGQGTRLTVV.